This T cell receptor (beta chain) was identified in a study of blood T cells in healthy people across ages. A sample-barcoded 5' primer and a J-beta primer mix were used in a second PCR of about 7 to 12 cycles. TCRdb redid the calling of the 5' RACE reads with MiXCR, one entry per CDR3 protein. The sample consists of about 750,000 distinct CDR3 sequences, roughly 50% of them appearing once. Study results and limitations: Across samples, TCR beta diversity tracked strongly with naive T cell percentage.

CDR3 length equals 16 residues. V was clipped by 4 bases and J by 1 base; unmatched bases: 7. Per the germline V gene, CDR1 is SGDLS and CDR2 is YYNGEE. Regarding this clonotype: What it binds is unknown.

The TCR comes from a man older than 75 in good health. The material sequenced was blood. The chain is built from TRBV9 and TRBJ1-1; TRBD1 matches at 10 bases. The DNA of the CDR3 is TGTGCCAGCAGCCTGGGACAGGGGACTTCGAACACTGAAGCTTTCTTT. Translating it yields CASSLGQGTSNTEAFF.